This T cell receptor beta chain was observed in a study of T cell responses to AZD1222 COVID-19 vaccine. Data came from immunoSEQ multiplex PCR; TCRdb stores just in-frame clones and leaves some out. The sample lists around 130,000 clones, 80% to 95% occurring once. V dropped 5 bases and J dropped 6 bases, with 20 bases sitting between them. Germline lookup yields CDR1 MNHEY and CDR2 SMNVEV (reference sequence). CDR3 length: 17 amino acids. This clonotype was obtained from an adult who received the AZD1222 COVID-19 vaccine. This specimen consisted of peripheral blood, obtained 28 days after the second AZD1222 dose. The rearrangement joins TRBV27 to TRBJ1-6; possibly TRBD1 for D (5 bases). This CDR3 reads CASSRFRDDRSNSPLHF. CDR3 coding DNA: TGTGCCAGCAGTAGATTCCGGGACGATAGGAGTAATTCACCCCTCCACTTT.